These 30 T cell receptor beta chains were sequenced from one sample in a study of CD8 T cells in ankylosing spondylitis. TCRdb reprocessed the 5' RACE reads via MiXCR and lists one record per CDR3 protein. The sample has 250,000 to 400,000 distinct CDR3 sequences, around a tenth seen once; the top ten hold roughly 9%. Material: blood, either unsorted or a sorted T cell fraction (not recorded which). These receptors all stem from a female donor with ankylosing spondylitis or in good health (not recorded which).

This clonotype was found a few times. The V gene is TRBV5-1, the J gene TRBJ2-1, with D possibly matching TRBD2 (6 bases). This CDR3 spans 11 amino acids. In germline, CDR1 is SGHRS, CDR2 YFSETQ. In DNA form, the CDR3 reads TGCGCGACCCCGGGGGATGATGAGCAGTTCTTC. Protein sequence: CATPGDDEQFF.

This clonotype was observed at least ten times. This chain links TRBV11-2 with TRBJ1-5, with TRBD1 matching 10 bases. Germline V gene sequence: CDR1 SGHAT, CDR2 FQNNGV. The V and J ends lost 5 bases and 3 bases, in that order; junction bases with no gene match: 4. The CDR3 has 15 amino acids. This CDR3 is CASSQTGGNNQPQHF. The CDR3, as DNA: TGTGCCAGCAGCCAGACAGGGGGCAACAATCAGCCCCAGCATTTT.

This clonotype was counted between two and nine times. J is TRBJ2-1 and V is TRBV7-9; 7 positions agree with TRBD2. Per the germline V gene, CDR1 is SEHNR and CDR2 is FQNEAQ (reference sequence). V gave up 1 base and J gave up 4 bases; unmatched junction bases: 7. This CDR3 is 16 amino acids long. In DNA, the CDR3 is TGTGCCAGCAGCTTAGGGGTAGCTAGCGGATACAATGAGCAGTTCTTC. It codes for CASSLGVASGYNEQFF.

This clonotype was seen repeatedly, ten times or more. One end of the junction fails to match germline, which may point to a read error. The chain recombines TRBV20-1 with TRBJ2-7; D is unresolved. CDR1 is DFQATT and CDR2 is SNEGSKA in the germline V gene (reference sequence). This CDR3 has 14 amino acids. CDR3 sequence reads: CSARERRPTYEQYF. CDR3 coding DNA: TGCAGTGCGAGAGAACGGCGACCAACCTACGAGCAGTACTTC.

This clonotype was detected many times. As DNA, the CDR3 is TGTGCCAGCACTACAAGGGTAGGCGAGCAGTACTTC. Its protein product is CASTTRVGEQYF. V gene TRBV6-1 combines with J gene TRBJ2-7; unclear D gene. The CDR3 runs to 12 residues. CDR1 and CDR2 from the germline V gene are MNHNS and SASEGT. V gave up 7 bases and J gave up 6 bases, with 13 bases separating them.

This clonotype was observed many times. The chain carries TRBV20-1 and TRBJ1-2; 7 positions agree with TRBD1. After removal of 0 bases from V and 8 bases from J, the junction contained 9 bases not matched to a gene. This CDR3 is 14 amino acids long. From germline, CDR1 is DFQATT and CDR2 SNEGSKA (reference sequence). The CDR3, as DNA: TGCAGTGCTAGAGAAGGGACAGCCACCGGGGGCTACACCTTC. Amino acids: CSAREGTATGGYTF.

The genes are TRBV11-2 and TRBJ2-3, with 14 bases lining up with TRBD2. This CDR3 comprises 18 residues. Germline assignment: CDR1 SGHAT and CDR2 FQNNGV. With V trimmed by 2 bases and J by 5 bases, 9 bases remained unmatched. CDR3 amino acids: CASSLRWWTSGRQDTQYF. The CDR3 DNA reads as TGTGCCAGCAGCTTAAGGTGGTGGACTAGCGGGAGGCAAGATACGCAGTATTTT.

Notes on this clonotype: One junction end disagrees with the germline gene, perhaps due to a read error. The V call is TRBV7-3, the J call TRBJ2-7; 7 bases are shared with TRBD2. The CDR3 runs to 18 residues. Germline V gene data show CDR1 as SGHTA and CDR2 as FQGTGA. The CDR3 region is CTSSFITGAGVVGGEQYF. The CDR3 region has the DNA TGTACCAGCAGTTTCATAACAGGTGCGGGAGTAGTTGGGGGCGAGCAGTACTTC. The whole variable domain, remainder taken from reference TRBV7-3 and TRBJ2-7, is GAGVSQTPSNKVTEKGKYVELRCDPISGHTALYWYRQSLGQGPEFLIYFQGTGAADDSGLPNDRFFAVRPEGSVSTLKIQRTERGDSAVYLCTSSFITGAGVVGGEQYFGPGTRLTVT.

This sequence joins TRBV10-3 and TRBJ2-1, with no clear D. Germline V gives CDR1 ENHRY, CDR2 SYGVKD. CDR3 length equals 12 residues. V was shortened by 5 bases and J by 10 bases, with 12 bases between the two germline ends. CDR3 DNA sequence: TGTGCCATCAGTAGAATAGCCGACGAGCAGTTCTTC. Protein sequence: CAISRIADEQFF.

This clonotype was found a few times. The genes are TRBV7-6 and TRBJ2-5; tentatively, D is TRBD1 (6 bases). Trimming left V 5 bases short and J 1 base short, with 11 bases between. Looked up from germline, CDR1 is SGHVS and CDR2 is FNYEAQ. The CDR3 has 14 residues. CDR3 in amino acids: CASSQNRVQETQYF. The CDR3 DNA reads TGTGCCAGCAGCCAGAACAGGGTCCAAGAGACCCAGTACTTC. The full variable domain, completed using reference TRBV7-6 and TRBJ2-5, is GAGVSQSPRYKVTKRGQDVALRCDPISGHVSLYWYRQALGQGPEFLTYFNYEAQQDKSGLPNDRFSAERPEGSISTLTIQRTEQRDSAMYRCASSQNRVQETQYFGPGTRLLVL.

J is TRBJ2-7 and V is TRBV28; a possible D gene is TRBD2 (5 bases). Trimming cost V 5 bases and J 9 bases, with 11 bases left between them. The length of the CDR3 is 11 residues. CDR1 is MDHEN and CDR2 is SYDVKM in the germline V gene. CDR3 amino acids: CASSLARGQYF. The CDR3 nucleotides are TGTGCCAGCAGTCTAGCCCGGGGGCAGTACTTC.

V usage is TRBV4-2 and J usage is TRBJ2-1; 11 positions agree with TRBD2. The CDR3 loop spans 16 amino acids. With 5 bases clipped from V and 7 bases from J, the junction kept 10 bases outside the gene matches. Germline V gives CDR1 LGHNA, CDR2 YNFKEQ. The CDR3 loop is CASSSLSGRVANEQFF. As DNA, the CDR3 is TGTGCCAGCAGCTCACTTAGCGGGAGGGTGGCGAATGAGCAGTTCTTC.

This clonotype appeared many times. The V gene is TRBV7-7, the J gene TRBJ2-5, with TRBD1 matching over 7 bases. The germline CDR1 and CDR2 sequences are SSHAT and FNYEAQ (reference sequence). The CDR3 is 15 residues long. V lost 3 bases, J lost 4 bases, and 8 bases stayed unmatched. The DNA for the CDR3 is TGTGCCAGCAGCTTCCGGACAGGCTCGAGAGAGACCCAGTACTTC. Translation gives CASSFRTGSRETQYF.

This rearrangement joins TRBV5-1 to TRBJ1-2, with TRBD1 as a possible D gene (6 bases). Germline-derived CDR1 and CDR2 are SGHRS and YFSETQ. Between the trimmed V and J ends, which lost 0 bases and 4 bases, there was a span of 19 bases. The CDR3 spans 17 residues. CDR3 bases: TGCGCCAGCAGCTTGGGAGGGGGGCGGCCGAGTGGCTATGGCTACACCTTC. It yields the protein CASSLGGGRPSGYGYTF.

In its sample, this clonotype was seen many times. The rearrangement joins TRBV29-1 to TRBJ2-5; possible D gene TRBD2, 6 bases. Looked up from germline, CDR1 is SQVTM and CDR2 is ANQGSEA. This CDR3 spans 14 amino acids. Deletions cut 4 bases from V and 2 bases from J, with 14 bases between. The CDR3 here is CSVGLAGSQETQYF. The CDR3 DNA sequence: TGCAGCGTTGGTTTGGCGGGGTCACAAGAGACCCAGTACTTC.

J is TRBJ2-5 and V is TRBV18; weak D call: TRBD1 (6 bases). Trimming shortened V by 3 bases and J by 2 bases, and 13 bases separated the two germline ends. CDR3 length: 15 amino acids. CDR1 KGHSH and CDR2 LQKENI come from the germline V gene. CDR3 DNA sequence: TGTGCCAGCTCACCCTCGTGGGGGACACAAGAGACCCAGTACTTC. It codes for CASSPSWGTQETQYF.

The sample holds many counts of this clonotype. The chain has TRBV5-8 and TRBJ2-7; D call uncertain. Looked up from germline, CDR1 is SGHTS and CDR2 is YDEGEE. This CDR3 is built from 11 residues. Trimming shortened V by 4 bases and J by 3 bases, and 5 bases separated the two germline ends. CDR3 DNA sequence: TGTGCCAGCAGCCGGCTCTACGAGCAGTACTTC. Translation: CASSRLYEQYF.

Many counts were recorded for this clonotype. This chain connects TRBV6-5 to TRBJ1-2, with D perhaps matching TRBD1 (6 bases). The germline CDR1 and CDR2 sequences are MNHEY and SVGAGI. CDR3 length equals 11 residues. V gave up 8 bases and J gave up 8 bases, with 12 bases separating them. The CDR3 region is CASQGLGGYTF. DNA of the CDR3: TGTGCCAGCCAGGGGCTGGGCGGCTACACCTTC.

This clonotype showed up many times. The CDR3 loop is CSADPGLAGSDEQFF. The CDR3 nucleotides read TGCAGTGCCGACCCTGGACTAGCGGGCAGCGATGAGCAGTTCTTC. The gene calls are TRBV20-1 and TRBJ2-1; the match to TRBD2 covers 11 bases. In germline, CDR1 is DFQATT, CDR2 SNEGSKA (reference sequence). V lost 6 bases and J lost 8; bases outside the gene matches: 12. The CDR3 has 15 residues.

There are many counts of this clonotype. The chain combines TRBV28 with TRBJ2-7; D gene ambiguous. The CDR3 contains 16 residues. Trimming left V 8 bases short and J 0 bases short, with 20 bases between. Germline loops: CDR1 MDHEN, CDR2 SYDVKM. For the CDR3, the DNA is TGTGCCAGCTCCGCCCGCCTAACTACCGTCTCCTACGAGCAGTACTTC. Translation gives CASSARLTTVSYEQYF.

The chain uses TRBV7-8 and TRBJ2-1; D is perhaps TRBD2 (6 bases). The length of the CDR3 is 14 residues. The germline CDR1 and CDR2 sequences are SGHVS and FQNEAQ. Between the trimmed V and J ends, which lost 5 bases and 7 bases, there was a span of 15 bases. CDR3 residues: CASSQGGAQNEQFF. CDR3 DNA: TGTGCCAGCAGCCAGGGAGGAGCTCAGAATGAGCAGTTCTTC.

Many counts were recorded for this clonotype. The chain carries TRBV6-2 or TRBV6-3 and TRBJ1-5; possibly TRBD1 for D (6 bases). The CDR3 loop spans 12 amino acids. The germline V gene encodes CDR1 MNHEY and CDR2 SVGEGT. Trimming left V 2 bases short and J 7 bases short, with 6 bases between. Written as DNA, the CDR3 is TGTGCCAGCAGTTACGGGGGCCAGCCCCAGCATTTT. Protein: CASSYGGQPQHF.

Many counts were recorded for this clonotype. The chain recombines TRBV20-1 with TRBJ2-6; D unclear. Deletions cut 1 base from V and 2 bases from J, with 6 bases between. Germline CDR1 is DFQATT and CDR2 is SNEGSKA (reference sequence). The CDR3 totals 14 residues. CDR3 nucleotides: TGCAGTGCTAGAGTCGGTACTGGGGCCAACGTCCTGACTTTC. Its protein is CSARVGTGANVLTF.

This clonotype came up a few times. The gene calls are TRBV9 and TRBJ2-1; TRBD2 agrees at 12 bases. The CDR3 is made up of 16 amino acids. The J segment lost 5 bases and the V segment lost 3 bases, leaving 6 bases of the junction unmatched. Germline CDR1 reads SGDLS; CDR2 reads YYNGEE. CDR3 sequence reads: CASSAQLAGGHNEQFF. The CDR3 coding sequence is TGTGCCAGCAGCGCGCAACTAGCGGGGGGCCACAATGAGCAGTTCTTC.

The chain joins TRBV3-1 to TRBJ2-5, with TRBD2 matching 9 bases. Germline CDR1 reads LGHDT; CDR2 reads YNNKEL (reference sequence). This CDR3 spans 16 amino acids. The V gene end was trimmed by 2 bases and the J gene end by 2 bases; junction bases not matched to a gene: 6. The CDR3 sequence: CASSQLAGRWQETQYF. CDR3 DNA: TGTGCCAGCAGCCAACTAGCGGGAAGATGGCAAGAGACCCAGTACTTC.

This clonotype was observed a handful of times. The rearrangement uses TRBV28 and TRBJ1-4, with D perhaps TRBD1 (5 bases). The CDR3 is 13 amino acids. Deletions cut 6 bases from V and 7 bases from J, with 12 bases between. Germline CDR1 is MDHEN and CDR2 is SYDVKM. DNA for the CDR3: TGTGCCAGCAGCGGGGGGGGAGGTGAAAAACTGTTTTTT. This translates into CASSGGGGEKLFF.

This clonotype was counted a few times. This chain connects TRBV4-2 to TRBJ2-7, with D possibly matching TRBD2 (5 bases). Germline CDR1 LGHNA, CDR2 YNFKEQ. CDR3 size: 13 residues. V lost 1 base and J 3 bases, leaving 7 bases between the germline ends. This CDR3 is CASSQGGYYEQYF. The CDR3 bases are TGTGCCAGCAGCCAAGGCGGGTACTACGAGCAGTACTTC.

Only a few counts were recorded for this clonotype. The chain couples TRBV6-5 to TRBJ2-7; no definite D call. Germline CDR1 MNHEY, CDR2 SVGAGI. The CDR3 contains 15 residues. Deletions cut 0 bases from V and 0 bases from J, with 9 bases between. The chain's CDR3 is CASSYSVGLSYEQYF. CDR3 sequence (DNA): TGTGCCAGCAGTTACTCGGTAGGCCTCTCCTACGAGCAGTACTTC.

This clonotype has at least ten counts. The rearrangement joins TRBV7-2 to TRBJ1-5, with no clear D. V was clipped by 1 base and J by 4 bases, with 8 bases between them. Germline V gene lookup returns CDR1 SGHTA and CDR2 FQGNSA. The CDR3 has 14 amino acids. CDR3 sequence: CASSLGQVNQPQHF. The CDR3 bases are TGTGCCAGCAGCTTAGGGCAAGTAAATCAGCCCCAGCATTTT.

The chain links TRBV3-1 to TRBJ2-3; no reliable D call. The CDR3 is 14 amino acids. The germline gives CDR1 LGHDT, CDR2 YNNKEL (reference sequence). V shed 5 bases and J shed 0 bases, with 9 bases lying between them. The chain's CDR3 is CASSNPGSTDTQYF. DNA for the CDR3: TGTGCCAGCAGCAACCCGGGCAGCACAGATACGCAGTATTTT.